This is a list of T cell receptor beta chains from one sample in a study of blood T cell repertoires in COVID-19. The protocol was immunoSEQ multiplex PCR, while the TCRdb copy is restricted to in-frame clones and leaves out a portion. The sample holds almost 100,000 clones, approximately 86% seen once. What was sequenced was peripheral blood. Source of these receptors: a man over 45 with acute or convalescent COVID-19. Each CDR3 is given with its conserved first and last residue. The order of the fields is J gene, V gene, D gene, clone size, CDR3 length, CDR3 protein, CDR3 DNA. The D gene is left open where the match is weak. Size values are once, few and many counts, or a class for expanded clones, and some rows have none.

j_gene: TRBJ1-1
v_gene: TRBV4-1
d_gene: TRBD1
abundance: NA
len: 14
CDR3aa: CASRTGGWGTEAFF
CDR3nt: TGCGCCAGCCGGACAGGGGGCTGGGGCACTGAAGCTTTCTTT

j_gene: TRBJ1-4
v_gene: TRBV11-2
d_gene: NA
abundance: few
len: 13
CDR3aa: CASSTQEGEKLFF
CDR3nt: TGTGCCAGCAGCACCCAGGAGGGAGAAAAACTGTTTTTT

j_gene: TRBJ2-7
v_gene: TRBV2
d_gene: TRBD1
abundance: once
len: 14
CDR3aa: CASSVQGNTVEQYF
CDR3nt: TGTGCCAGCAGCGTACAGGGGAATACAGTCGAGCAGTACTTC

j_gene: TRBJ2-7
v_gene: TRBV2
d_gene: TRBD2
abundance: NA
len: 13
CDR3aa: CASSSLRENEQYF
CDR3nt: TGTGCCAGCAGTTCGTTGCGGGAGAACGAGCAGTACTTC

j_gene: TRBJ2-1
v_gene: TRBV7-2
d_gene: NA
abundance: NA
len: 11
CDR3aa: CASSFSQVQFF
CDR3nt: TGTGCCAGCAGCTTTTCTCAGGTGCAGTTCTTC

j_gene: TRBJ2-2
v_gene: TRBV15
d_gene: NA
abundance: NA
len: 15
CDR3aa: CATSSGISNTGELFF
CDR3nt: TGTGCCACCAGCAGCGGGATATCGAACACCGGGGAGCTGTTTTTT

j_gene: TRBJ1-6
v_gene: TRBV5-4
d_gene: NA
abundance: NA
len: 14
CDR3aa: CASSPGDGNSPLHF
CDR3nt: TGTGCCAGCAGCCCAGGGGACGGGAATTCACCCCTCCACTTT

j_gene: TRBJ2-1
v_gene: TRBV5-1
d_gene: TRBD2
abundance: NA
len: 16
CDR3aa: CASSLGLAGGLNEQFF
CDR3nt: TGCGCCAGCAGCTTGGGACTAGCGGGAGGCCTTAATGAGCAGTTCTTC

j_gene: TRBJ2-1
v_gene: TRBV5-4
d_gene: NA
abundance: NA
len: 13
CDR3aa: CASSLPKNNEQFF
CDR3nt: TGTGCCAGCAGCTTGCCCAAAAACAATGAGCAGTTCTTC

j_gene: TRBJ2-3
v_gene: TRBV19
d_gene: TRBD1
abundance: once
len: 14
CDR3aa: CATCRDRGQDTQYF
CDR3nt: TGTGCCACCTGCCGGGACAGGGGGCAGGATACGCAGTATTTT

j_gene: TRBJ1-2
v_gene: TRBV25-1
d_gene: TRBD1
abundance: once
len: 14
CDR3aa: CASSDYNRGDGYTF
CDR3nt: TGTGCCAGCAGTGACTACAACAGGGGGGATGGCTACACCTTC

j_gene: TRBJ2-3
v_gene: TRBV9
d_gene: TRBD2
abundance: NA
len: 15
CDR3aa: CASSVSTSGTDTQYF
CDR3nt: TGTGCCAGCAGCGTCTCGACTAGCGGCACAGATACGCAGTATTTT

j_gene: TRBJ2-1
v_gene: TRBV9
d_gene: TRBD2
abundance: few
len: 16
CDR3aa: CASSVVGGSSYNEQFF
CDR3nt: TGTGCCAGCAGCGTAGTTGGCGGGAGCTCCTACAATGAGCAGTTCTTC

j_gene: TRBJ1-6
v_gene: TRBV19
d_gene: TRBD1
abundance: NA
len: 13
CDR3aa: CASSRQGVSPLHF
CDR3nt: TGTGCCAGTAGTCGACAGGGGGTATCACCCCTCCACTTT

j_gene: TRBJ2-3
v_gene: TRBV6-2/TRBV6-3
d_gene: TRBD2
abundance: NA
len: 16
CDR3aa: CASSPQPGLALDTQYF
CDR3nt: TGTGCCAGCAGTCCACAACCGGGACTAGCGTTAGATACGCAGTATTTT

j_gene: TRBJ2-2
v_gene: TRBV4-2
d_gene: NA
abundance: once
len: 12
CDR3aa: CASREISGELFF
CDR3nt: TGTGCCAGCAGGGAGATTTCCGGGGAGCTGTTTTTT

j_gene: TRBJ2-5
v_gene: TRBV24-1
d_gene: NA
abundance: NA
len: 12
CDR3aa: CATSSAGETQYF
CDR3nt: TGTGCCACCAGTTCCGCGGGCGAGACCCAGTACTTC

j_gene: TRBJ1-1
v_gene: TRBV19
d_gene: TRBD1
abundance: NA
len: 14
CDR3aa: CASTRTGGNTEAFF
CDR3nt: TGTGCCAGTACCAGGACAGGGGGGAACACTGAAGCTTTCTTT

j_gene: TRBJ2-3
v_gene: TRBV18
d_gene: TRBD2
abundance: NA
len: 16
CDR3aa: CASSPQSGSSTDTQYF
CDR3nt: TGTGCCAGCTCACCACAGAGCGGGAGCTCCACAGATACGCAGTATTTT

j_gene: TRBJ1-6
v_gene: TRBV5-1
d_gene: NA
abundance: NA
len: 14
CDR3aa: CASSFQDYNSPLHF
CDR3nt: TGCGCCAGCAGCTTTCAGGATTATAATTCACCCCTCCACTTT

j_gene: TRBJ1-1
v_gene: TRBV7-3
d_gene: TRBD1
abundance: NA
len: 17
CDR3aa: CASRGQARGRSRTEAFF
CDR3nt: TGTGCCAGCAGGGGACAGGCCCGGGGAAGGAGTCGGACTGAAGCTTTCTTT

j_gene: TRBJ2-2
v_gene: TRBV7-9
d_gene: TRBD2
abundance: NA
len: 15
CDR3aa: CASSWTSGRSGELFF
CDR3nt: TGTGCCAGCAGCTGGACTAGCGGGAGGTCCGGGGAGCTGTTTTTT

j_gene: TRBJ2-1
v_gene: TRBV6-4
d_gene: TRBD1
abundance: NA
len: 15
CDR3aa: CASSDDRGTYNEQFF
CDR3nt: TGTGCCAGCAGTGATGACAGGGGAACCTACAATGAGCAGTTCTTC

j_gene: TRBJ2-1
v_gene: TRBV24-1
d_gene: NA
abundance: NA
len: 13
CDR3aa: CATSDRDPGGQFF
CDR3nt: TGTGCCACCAGTGATCGGGACCCCGGGGGGCAGTTCTTC

j_gene: TRBJ2-7
v_gene: TRBV19
d_gene: NA
abundance: NA
len: 16
CDR3aa: CASSIPRAARSYEQYF
CDR3nt: TGTGCCAGTAGTATTCCCAGGGCGGCCCGCTCCTACGAGCAGTACTTC